Following are 12 T cell receptor beta chains from one sample sequenced in a study of shared clonotypes between healthy human individuals. Here immunoSEQ multiplex PCR was the method, and the copy in TCRdb shows in-frame clones only, minus some. The sample shows about 490,000 clones, 81% of them seen only once. Sequencing was carried out using PBMCs. These receptors were collected from a woman aged 40 to 50 in good health. Some clones in this sample may be carry-over from other donors' samples.

This clone was counted between two and nine times. V is TRBV2 and J is TRBJ1-1, with 9 bases that match TRBD1. V lost 6 bases, J lost 1 base, and 0 bases stayed unmatched. The CDR3 is made up of 13 amino acids. CDR1 is SNHLY, CDR2 FYNNEI, per germline. CDR3 DNA: TGTGCCAGCAGGGGACAGGGGAACACTGAAGCTTTCTTT. Its translation: CASRGQGNTEAFF.

Remarks on this clone: A far larger clone is one base from this, pointing to a likely read error. The CDR3 does not close with the conserved phenylalanine or tryptophan, likely indicating a read error. V usage is TRBV5-4 and J usage is TRBJ2-7; perhaps TRBD2 as D (5 bases). V was pared by 1 base and J by 0 bases, with 8 bases between. There are 14 residues in the CDR3. CDR1 and CDR2 (germline): SGHNT, YYREEE (reference sequence). The CDR3 nucleotides read TGTGCCAGCAGCTTGTTCGGGAACTCCTACGAGCAGTACTTA. This codes for CASSLFGNSYEQYL.

A note on this clone: This likely traces to a read error, being one base from a far larger clone. The sample has other DNA sequences that encode this CDR3 too. The V call is TRBV5-4, the J call TRBJ2-5; 9 nucleotides agree with TRBD1. The tail of the sequence fits TRBJ2-7 better, so the J call may be wrong. This CDR3 is 15 amino acids long. Germline V gives CDR1 SGHNT, CDR2 YYREEE (reference sequence). As DNA, the CDR3 is TGTGCCAGCAGCCCTGGACAGGGGCAAGGGTACGAGCAGTACTTC. Protein product: CASSPGQGQGYEQYF.

Here the CDR3 reads CSVDYTRGDTQYF. CDR3 nucleotides: TGCAGCGTTGATTATACCAGGGGAGATACGCAGTATTTT. J is TRBJ2-3 and V is TRBV29-1, with D tentatively TRBD1 (6 bases). The CDR3 runs 13 residues. V was shortened by 3 bases and J by 5 bases, with 12 bases between the two germline ends. The germline CDR1 and CDR2 sequences are SQVTM and ANQGSEA.

The chain is built from TRBV29-1 and TRBJ2-1, with 9 positions matching TRBD2. CDR3 length: 13 amino acids. The germline V gene has CDR1 SQVTM and CDR2 ANQGSEA. With V trimmed by 4 bases and J by 5 bases, 3 bases remained unmatched. Here the CDR3 DNA reads TGCAGCGTTGCCGGGACTAGCAACAATGAGCAGTTCTTC. As protein: CSVAGTSNNEQFF.

This chain connects TRBV11-2 to TRBJ1-2, with TRBD1 identical over 7 bases. The CDR3 is 14 amino acids. Trimming at V came to 0 bases and at J to 8 bases, leaving 6 bases not matched to a gene. The germline V gene has CDR1 SGHAT and CDR2 FQNNGV. The DNA for the CDR3 is TGTGCCAGCAGCTTAGAGCGGACAGGAGGAGGCTACACCTTC. This gives the protein CASSLERTGGGYTF.

The chain employs TRBV5-1 and TRBJ1-4, with 10 bases that match TRBD1. CDR1 is SGHRS, CDR2 YFSETQ, per germline. The CDR3 spans 14 residues. V lost 4 bases to trimming and J lost 8 bases; unmatched junction nucleotides: 5. CDR3 nucleotide sequence: TGCGCCAGCAGCGGGGGACAGGGGCTGGAAAAACTGTTTTTT. This translates into CASSGGQGLEKLFF.

This clone was observed a handful of times. The chain uses TRBV5-4 and TRBJ2-7; D assignment may be TRBD1 or TRBD2 (5 bases each). The V gene lost 0 bases and the J gene lost 6 bases, with 10 bases spanning the gap. The CDR3 length is 13 residues. CDR1 and CDR2 (germline): SGHNT, YYREEE (reference sequence). The CDR3 coding sequence is TGTGCCAGCAGCTTGGACCGGGACGGCGAGCAGTACTTC. This sequence encodes CASSLDRDGEQYF.

The rearrangement joins TRBV7-2 to TRBJ2-7; perhaps D is TRBD1 or TRBD2 (6 bases each). The CDR3 extends over 15 amino acids. The ends were cut back, 2 bases at V and 3 bases at J, with 14 bases in the middle. CDR1 and CDR2 (germline): SGHTA, FQGNSA. CDR3 in amino acids: CASSLSRGGGYEQYF. The DNA for the CDR3 is TGTGCCAGCAGCTTATCAAGAGGAGGGGGCTACGAGCAGTACTTC.

A remark on this clone: A single base is all that separates this from a far larger clone, so a read error is likely. The sample carries other DNA sequences with the same CDR3. The V call is TRBV11-3, the J call TRBJ2-4; D possibly uses TRBD1 or TRBD2 (6 bases each). From germline, CDR1 is SGHNT and CDR2 YENEEA. Deletions cut 3 bases from V and 13 bases from J, with 16 bases between. The CDR3 runs to 13 residues. CDR3 region: CASSLGGTGPQYF. CDR3 bases: TGTGCCAGCAGCTTGGGGGGTACAGGGCCACAGTACTTC.

A word on this clone: With a far larger clone one base away, a read error is the likely cause. The chain joins TRBV6-6 to TRBJ1-3; D unclear. Germline V lookup: CDR1 MNHNY, CDR2 SVGAGI (reference sequence). The CDR3 runs 13 residues. Trimming removed 10 bases from V and 3 bases from J, with 13 bases in between. CDR3 sequence reads: CATPPAVGNTIYF. Here the CDR3 DNA reads TGTGCCACCCCTCCCGCGGTTGGAAACACCATATATTTT.

Comments on this clone: This is likely an artifact of a read error, given a far larger clone one base away. The chain couples TRBV4-1 to TRBJ2-7, with D tentatively TRBD1 or TRBD2 (5 bases each). The ends were cut back, 4 bases at V and 0 bases at J, with 16 bases in the middle. The CDR3 contains 16 residues. Germline CDR1 and CDR2: MGHRA and YSYEKL. CDR3 sequence reads: CASSRDRRVPSYEQYF. In nucleotides, the CDR3 is TGCGCCAGCAGCCGGGACCGACGGGTACCCTCCTACGAGCAGTACTTC.